This T cell receptor (beta chain) comes out of a study of graft-versus-host responses after intestinal transplantation. On the study more broadly: Uniformly, recipients were administered anti-thymocyte globulin induction with subsequent tacrolimus and steroids for about 3 years. Study-wide findings and caveats: Recipient-marrow GvH clones were detected, some having first appeared in ileum or blood.

As for this clone: Its cognate antigen is unknown.

The data were produced by immunoSEQ multiplex PCR, yet TCRdb's version contains in-frame clones alone and is incomplete. The data show around 100,000 clones, with approximately 84% seen just once and around 0.96% held by the top ten. CDR1 and CDR2 (germline): SGHNT, YYREEE (reference sequence). The CDR3 is 14 amino acids. The V and J ends lost 5 bases and 4 bases, in that order; junction bases with no gene match: 7. This receptor was obtained from a human donor who received an intestinal transplant. Sequenced material: unstimulated CD4+ T cells sorted from spleen or lymph node cells, taken before intestinal transplant. The chain uses TRBV5-4 and TRBJ2-7, with 9 bases fitting TRBD2. The CDR3 sequence: CASSAGLAQYEQYF. In DNA, the CDR3 is TGTGCCAGCAGTGCGGGACTAGCACAATACGAGCAGTACTTC.